This is a list of T cell receptor beta chains from one sample in a study of CD8+ T cells in alopecia areata. Clones were read by immunoSEQ multiplex PCR, and TCRdb kept only the in-frame ones, dropping some. Among some 200,000 clones listed, 50% to 75% were seen once. The source material was CD4+ T cells sorted from blood, sampled at week 0. Every receptor here comes from a human donor with alopecia areata. Both conserved end residues are part of each CDR3. A D gene is named only where the DNA matches it firmly. Size values are once, few and many counts, or a class for expanded clones, and some rows have none.

clone_size	d_call	v_call	j_call	cdr3_aa	cdr3_nt
few	TRBD1	TRBV27	TRBJ1-4	CASSLSRQGKGKLFF	TGTGCCAGCAGTTTATCGCGACAGGGGAAAGGAAAACTGTTTTTT
-	TRBD1	TRBV7-9	TRBJ1-2	CASSLGPDRGRLVGGYTF	TGTGCCAGCAGCCTAGGCCCGGACAGGGGGCGCTTGGTCGGTGGCTACACCTTC
-	TRBD1	TRBV19	TRBJ2-3	CASSSTGGTDTQYF	TGTGCCAGTAGCTCAACAGGGGGCACAGATACGCAGTATTTT
-	-	TRBV7-3	TRBJ2-1	CASSPGRSSYNEQFF	TGTGCCAGCAGCCCCGGACGGAGCTCCTACAATGAGCAGTTCTTC
few	-	TRBV29-1	TRBJ1-1	CSVGTTGNTEAFF	TGCAGCGTTGGAACCACAGGGAACACTGAAGCTTTCTTT
-	-	TRBV19	TRBJ2-2	CASSLSFLRELFF	TGTGCCAGTAGCCTGTCTTTTTTGCGGGAGCTGTTTTTT
-	TRBD1	TRBV6-1	TRBJ1-2	CASSEGGQGFRGYGYTF	TGTGCCAGCAGTGAAGGGGGACAGGGCTTCAGGGGCTATGGCTACACCTTC
-	-	TRBV9	TRBJ1-5	CASSVGLGPSNQPQHF	TGTGCCAGCAGCGTAGGTCTGGGGCCGAGCAATCAGCCCCAGCATTTT
-	-	TRBV13	TRBJ2-7	CASSKQGRSYEQYF	TGTGCCAGCAGCAAACAGGGTCGGTCCTACGAGCAGTACTTC
few	-	TRBV20-1	TRBJ2-3	CSARSTDTQYF	TGCAGTGCTAGGTCAACAGATACGCAGTATTTT
-	TRBD1	TRBV19	TRBJ2-7	CATWDRGGEQYF	TGTGCCACCTGGGACAGGGGTGGGGAGCAGTACTTC
few	TRBD1	TRBV10-3	TRBJ2-2	CAISLLGQADTGELFF	TGTGCCATCAGCCTATTGGGACAGGCGGACACCGGGGAGCTGTTTTTT
-	-	TRBV27	TRBJ2-7	CASSLSWTTPTGQYF	TGTGCCAGCAGTTTATCGTGGACTACTCCTACGGGGCAGTACTTC
-	-	TRBV5-1	TRBJ1-2	CASSLQGLDGYTF	TGCGCCAGCAGCTTGCAGGGACTCGATGGCTACACCTTC
once	-	TRBV12-5	TRBJ1-1	CASGSPPGHVEAFF	TGTGCTAGTGGTTCCCCACCCGGGCACGTTGAAGCTTTCTTT
-	TRBD2	TRBV11-2	TRBJ2-5	CASSLDLAGGPYQETQYF	TGTGCCAGCAGCTTAGACCTAGCGGGGGGTCCGTACCAAGAGACCCAGTACTTC
-	-	TRBV5-1	TRBJ2-7	CASSGTAYSYEQYF	TGCGCCAGCAGCGGGACCGCGTACTCCTACGAGCAGTACTTC
-	-	TRBV30	TRBJ1-6	CAWSVRGRGNSPLHF	TGTGCCTGGAGTGTACGAGGGCGCGGGAATTCACCCCTCCACTTT
-	TRBD1	TRBV29-1	TRBJ1-1	CSVRMGRGRRYTEAFF	TGCAGCGTCCGCATGGGCAGGGGGCGTAGATACACTGAAGCTTTCTTT
many	TRBD2	TRBV11-3	TRBJ2-3	CASSLSLAGRTDTQYF	TGTGCCAGCAGCTTGTCACTAGCGGGGCGCACAGATACGCAGTATTTT